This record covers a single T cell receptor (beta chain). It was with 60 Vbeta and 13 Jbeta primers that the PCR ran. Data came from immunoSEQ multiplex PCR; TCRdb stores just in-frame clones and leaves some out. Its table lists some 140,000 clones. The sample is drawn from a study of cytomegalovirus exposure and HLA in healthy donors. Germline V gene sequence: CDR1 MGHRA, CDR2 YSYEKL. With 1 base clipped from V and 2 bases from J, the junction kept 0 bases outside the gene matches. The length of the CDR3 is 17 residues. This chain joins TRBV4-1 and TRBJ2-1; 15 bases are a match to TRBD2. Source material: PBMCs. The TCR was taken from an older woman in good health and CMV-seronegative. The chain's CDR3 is CASSQGTSGGAYNEQFF. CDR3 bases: TGCGCCAGCAGCCAAGGGACTAGCGGGGGGGCCTACAATGAGCAGTTCTTC.